Shown below are 3 T cell receptor beta chains from a single sample sequenced in a study of blood T cell repertoires in COVID-19. Profiling relied on immunoSEQ multiplex PCR, and the TCRdb table lists in-frame clones only, not all of them. The table records some 400,000 clones, roughly 92% of them present only once. Sequences were obtained from PBMCs or T cells enriched from blood (not recorded which). The source of these receptors is a woman in her thirties or forties who had been exposed to COVID-19.

The genes are TRBV4-1 and TRBJ1-2; 10 bases agree with TRBD1. CDR1 and CDR2 (germline): MGHRA, YSYEKL. The CDR3 runs to 17 residues. V lost 0 bases to trimming and J lost 7 bases; unmatched junction nucleotides: 11. CDR3 DNA: TGCGCCAGCAGCCAAGATCTATGGACAGGGGGAGGAGGTGGCTACACCTTC. Translating it yields CASSQDLWTGGGGGYTF.

In this sample, this clone turned up once. V usage is TRBV6-5 and J usage is TRBJ2-7; maybe TRBD1 (7 bases). The CDR3 consists of 13 residues. Germline V gene lookup returns CDR1 MNHEY and CDR2 SVGAGI. With 11 bases removed from V and 2 bases from J, the gap between germline ends came to 16 bases. The CDR3 DNA reads as TGTGCCTGCGGACAGGAGGGTCCCTACGAGCAGTACTTC. This codes for CACGQEGPYEQYF.

Here the CDR3 DNA reads TGTGCCAGTAGTATGACAGGGCGGTACACCGGGGAGCTGTTTTTT. It yields the protein CASSMTGRYTGELFF. The rearrangement joins TRBV19 to TRBJ2-2; 7 nucleotides agree with TRBD1. The ends lost 3 bases at V and 3 bases at J; junction bases unmatched: 4. Per the germline V gene, CDR1 is LNHDA and CDR2 is SQIVND (reference sequence). This CDR3 region has 15 residues.